Presented here are 24 T cell receptor beta chains from one specimen sequenced in a study of T cell changes during pregnancy in multiple sclerosis. Generated by immunoSEQ multiplex PCR, the TCRdb table keeps only in-frame clones and is missing some. The profile shows about 44,000 clones, just under 95% of them singletons. This specimen was CD4+ T cells from peripheral blood mononuclear cells, taken in the third trimester of pregnancy. Every receptor here comes from a female donor with multiple sclerosis, enrolled in a pregnancy study.

The J gene is TRBJ2-7, the V gene TRBV18; 14 positions agree with TRBD2. After removal of 5 bases from V and 3 bases from J, the junction contained 0 bases not matched to a gene. The germline V gene encodes CDR1 KGHSH and CDR2 LQKENI. The CDR3 sequence is 14 residues long. The CDR3 bases are TGTGCCAGCTCAGGGACTAGCGGGAGCTACGAGCAGTACTTC. Protein product: CASSGTSGSYEQYF.

This chain links TRBV18 with TRBJ1-4; D may be TRBD1 (5 bases). The CDR3 spans 17 residues. From germline, CDR1 is KGHSH and CDR2 LQKENI. Trimming took off 2 bases at V and 7 bases at J, with 20 bases between the two ends. The CDR3 coding sequence is TGTGCCAGCTCACCAGCCGGCCAGGGCGGTCTCAGTGAAAAACTGTTTTTT. It translates to CASSPAGQGGLSEKLFF.

The genes are TRBV15 and TRBJ1-1; D unresolved. This CDR3 has 16 residues. Trimming stripped 0 bases from V and 4 bases from J, with 15 bases between. Per the germline V gene, CDR1 is LNHNV and CDR2 is YYDKDF (reference sequence). CDR3 loop: CATSRDLLGGGTEAFF. CDR3 sequence (DNA): TGTGCCACCAGCAGAGATCTCTTGGGAGGCGGCACTGAAGCTTTCTTT.

Note on this clone: Additional DNA sequences in this sample encode the identical CDR3. The J gene is TRBJ2-1, the V gene TRBV5-1; 16 bases agree with TRBD2. Germline CDR1 is SGHRS and CDR2 is YFSETQ. Trimming at V came to 4 bases and at J to 7 bases, leaving 2 bases not matched to a gene. The CDR3 sequence is 15 residues long. CDR3 sequence reads: CASSPGLAGGNEQFF. In nucleotides, the CDR3 is TGCGCCAGCAGCCCGGGACTAGCGGGAGGGAATGAGCAGTTCTTC.

V and J are TRBV5-1 and TRBJ2-7; TRBD1 matches 7 bases. J was trimmed by 6 bases and V by 1 base; bases with no gene match: 4. In germline, CDR1 is SGHRS, CDR2 YFSETQ. The CDR3 extends over 13 amino acids. Here the CDR3 reads CASSLSGQSEQYF. The DNA for the CDR3 is TGCGCCAGCAGCTTGTCGGGACAGAGCGAGCAGTACTTC.

The genes are TRBV4-1 and TRBJ1-1; a weak D match, TRBD1 (5 bases). The CDR3 runs to 13 residues. CDR1 and CDR2 from the germline V gene are MGHRA and YSYEKL. Trimming removed 9 bases at V and 7 bases at J, with 18 bases between. CDR3 loop: CASTTAEGLEAFF. The CDR3 bases are TGCGCCAGTACGACAGCGGAGGGCCTTGAAGCTTTCTTT.

This clone has just one count. The chain recombines TRBV6-6 with TRBJ1-3; 9 bases fit TRBD1. Germline V gene data show CDR1 as MNHNY and CDR2 as SVGAGI (reference sequence). This CDR3 spans 15 amino acids. V was pared by 8 bases and J by 2 bases, with 7 bases of the junction left unmatched. The chain's CDR3 is CASQQGAIAGNTIYF. DNA of the CDR3: TGTGCCAGCCAACAGGGGGCCATCGCTGGAAACACCATATATTTT.

CDR3 loop: CASSPLGGQETQYF. The CDR3 region has the DNA TGTGCCAGCTCACCTTTGGGAGGTCAAGAGACCCAGTACTTC. The chain is built from TRBV18 and TRBJ2-5, with a tentative D call TRBD2 (6 bases). Germline V gene lookup returns CDR1 KGHSH and CDR2 LQKENI. The CDR3 loop spans 14 amino acids. V dropped 3 bases and J dropped 2 bases, with 10 bases sitting between them.

This sequence joins TRBV19 and TRBJ2-7; D may be TRBD2 (5 bases). The V end lost 4 bases, the J end lost 0 bases, and 13 bases lay between the germline ends. The germline CDR1 and CDR2 sequences are LNHDA and SQIVND (reference sequence). The CDR3 length is 15 residues. CDR3 residues: CASSTTIGSSYEQYF. CDR3 sequence (DNA): TGTGCCAGTAGTACAACTATAGGGAGCTCCTACGAGCAGTACTTC.

This chain uses TRBV5-4 with TRBJ2-1, with 7 nucleotides matching TRBD2. With V trimmed by 4 bases and J by 6 bases, 13 bases remained unmatched. Germline V lookup: CDR1 SGHNT, CDR2 YYREEE (reference sequence). The CDR3 consists of 16 residues. CDR3 region: CASSPGTSGISNEQFF. Here the CDR3 DNA reads TGTGCCAGCAGCCCCGGTACCAGCGGGATTTCCAATGAGCAGTTCTTC.

There are a few counts of this clone. The chain recombines TRBV28 with TRBJ1-5; tentative D call: TRBD1 (6 bases). The CDR3 length is 12 residues. V lost 4 bases, J lost 7 bases, and 8 bases lay in between. Germline CDR1 reads MDHEN; CDR2 reads SYDVKM. CDR3 nucleotides: TGTGCCAGCAGTTACAGGGAACAGCCCCAGCATTTT. Translating it yields CASSYREQPQHF.

The chain employs TRBV6-6 and TRBJ1-1, with D tentatively TRBD1 (5 bases). The length of the CDR3 is 14 residues. Germline-derived CDR1 and CDR2 are MNHNY and SVGAGI (reference sequence). Trimming took 5 bases from V and 7 from J, leaving 17 bases between them. The DNA for the CDR3 is TGTGCCAGCAGTCCACCTCCGTACAGGAGTGAAGCTTTCTTT. It translates to CASSPPPYRSEAFF.

J is TRBJ2-2 and V is TRBV28; D might be TRBD2 (6 bases). V was cut by 6 bases and J by 2 bases, with 22 bases left in between. Per the germline V gene, CDR1 is MDHEN and CDR2 is SYDVKM. There are 18 residues in the CDR3. The CDR3 region is CASSRPPAGRPNTGELFF. DNA of the CDR3: TGTGCCAGCAGCCGCCCCCCAGCGGGCAGACCCAACACCGGGGAGCTGTTTTTT.

This rearrangement joins TRBV9 to TRBJ2-1; D not resolved. The V gene's germline CDR1 is SGDLS and CDR2 YYNGEE. V was shortened by 2 bases and J by 8 bases, with 11 bases between the two germline ends. This CDR3 is 13 amino acids long. CDR3 nucleotides: TGTGCCAGCAGCGTTGGCGGTCACGATGAGCAGTTCTTC. It specifies CASSVGGHDEQFF.

The chain employs TRBV25-1 and TRBJ2-1, with TRBD2 matching 9 bases. J gave up 9 bases and V 6 bases, and 18 bases lay outside the gene matches. CDR3 size: 17 residues. Per the germline V gene, CDR1 is MGHDK and CDR2 is SYGVNS. CDR3 amino acids: CASSPRGRVAGVSEQFF. CDR3 sequence (DNA): TGTGCCAGCAGCCCCCGCGGCCGGGTAGCGGGAGTTTCTGAGCAGTTCTTC.

This chain's CDR3 is CASSLAGRADEKLFF. CDR3 in DNA: TGTGCCAGCAGCTTAGCGGGCAGGGCCGATGAAAAACTGTTTTTT. The chain is built from TRBV7-2 and TRBJ1-4, with D maybe TRBD1 (5 bases). CDR3 length equals 15 residues. Germline V lookup: CDR1 SGHTA, CDR2 FQGNSA. With 0 bases removed from V and 6 bases from J, the gap between germline ends came to 11 bases.

This rearrangement joins TRBV7-2 to TRBJ1-2; TRBD1 matches at 10 bases. The germline V gene encodes CDR1 SGHTA and CDR2 FQGNSA. The CDR3 consists of 14 residues. The ends lost 7 bases at V and 6 bases at J; junction bases unmatched: 8. CDR3 bases: TGTGCCAGCAACCGGGGGGGGACAGGGGATGGCTACACCTTC. Amino acid sequence: CASNRGGTGDGYTF. Full variable domain (remainder filled in from reference TRBV7-2 and TRBJ1-2): GAGVSQSPSNKVTEKGKDVELRCDPISGHTALYWYRQSLGQGLEFLIYFQGNSAPDKSGLPSDRFSAERTGGSVSTLTIQRTQQEDSAVYLCASNRGGTGDGYTFGSGTRLTVV.

The sample holds one count of this clone. This chain connects TRBV9 to TRBJ1-2; D unresolved. The ends were cut back, 1 base at V and 4 bases at J, with 14 bases in the middle. CDR3 size: 15 residues. CDR1 SGDLS and CDR2 YYNGEE come from the germline V gene. This CDR3 reads CASSVNWGASYGYTF. DNA for the CDR3: TGTGCCAGCAGCGTAAACTGGGGAGCGAGCTATGGCTACACCTTC. Full variable domain (remainder filled in from reference TRBV9 and TRBJ1-2): DSGVTQTPKHLITATGQRVTLRCSPRSGDLSVYWYQQSLDQGLQFLIQYYNGEERAKGNILERFSAQQFPDLHSELNLSSLELGDSALYFCASSVNWGASYGYTFGSGTRLTVV.

A few counts support this clone. The J gene is TRBJ1-1, the V gene TRBV4-1; D gene uncertain. Germline lookup yields CDR1 MGHRA and CDR2 YSYEKL. V was cut by 1 base and J by 1 base, with 13 bases left in between. CDR3 length: 16 residues. The chain's CDR3 is CASSQVALRGNTEAFF. Here the CDR3 DNA reads TGCGCCAGCAGCCAAGTTGCCCTCCGGGGGAACACTGAAGCTTTCTTT.

The rearrangement links TRBV19 to TRBJ1-3, with a possible D match to TRBD1 (5 bases). The V end was cut by 9 bases, the J end by 1 base, with 16 bases between. The CDR3 length is 15 residues. Germline CDR1 is LNHDA and CDR2 is SQIVND (reference sequence). CDR3 sequence: CASSQGTTSGNTIYF. As DNA, the CDR3 is TGTGCCAGCTCGCAGGGAACAACTTCTGGAAACACCATATATTTT.

The chain uses TRBV27 and TRBJ2-3; TRBD2 agrees at 9 bases. Germline-derived CDR1 and CDR2 are MNHEY and SMNVEV (reference sequence). The CDR3 contains 15 residues. The J segment lost 3 bases and the V segment lost 3 bases, leaving 4 bases of the junction unmatched. The DNA of the CDR3 is TGTGCCAGCAGTTTGCGGGAGGGCCTGACAGATACGCAGTATTTT. It yields the protein CASSLREGLTDTQYF.

Regarding this clone: An end of the junction does not agree with germline; a read error may underlie this. V gene TRBV5-8 combines with J gene TRBJ2-7; TRBD2 matches 8 bases. This CDR3 contains 13 residues. From germline, CDR1 is SGHTS and CDR2 YDEGEE. The CDR3 loop reads CASSWGLAGSPDF. The CDR3 DNA sequence: TGTGCCAGCAGCTGGGGGCTAGCGGGTTCGCCAGACTTC.

This chain connects TRBV16 to TRBJ1-3; no firm D call. Between the trimmed V and J ends, which lost 0 bases and 4 bases, there was a span of 13 bases. The CDR3 extends over 16 amino acids. Germline CDR1 is KGHSY and CDR2 is FQNENV. The CDR3 sequence: CASSQSTVGAGNTIYF. DNA of the CDR3: TGTGCCAGCAGCCAATCTACCGTCGGAGCGGGAAACACCATATATTTT. Drawing the rest from reference TRBV16 and TRBJ1-3, the complete variable domain is GEEVAQTPKHLVRGEGQKAKLYCAPIKGHSYVFWYQQVLKNEFKFLISFQNENVFDETGMPKERFSAKCLPNSPCSLEIQATKLEDSAVYFCASSQSTVGAGNTIYFGEGSWLTVV.

This clone was picked up one time. V gene TRBV19 combines with J gene TRBJ2-5, with D perhaps TRBD2 (6 bases). This CDR3 has 15 residues. V was pared by 6 bases and J by 4 bases, with 18 bases between. Germline CDR1 is LNHDA and CDR2 is SQIVND (reference sequence). The CDR3 is CASSPIGGERETQYF. The CDR3, as DNA: TGTGCCAGTAGCCCCATCGGGGGAGAAAGAGAGACCCAGTACTTC.